The 10 T cell receptor beta chains below were found in one sample sequenced in a study of blood T cell repertoires in COVID-19 (dated by TCRdb to 2020 to 2021). Receptors were amplified or captured by the immunoSEQ multiplex PCR assay. The source is immuneACCESS, and TCRdb retained only in-frame sequences with V and J called. Part of the clones is not carried over; for the studies checked, unresolved V genes explain less than half of this, and the remainder is unexplained. The sample includes roughly 170,000 clones, with about 83% observed a single time. Roughly 8% of the sample goes to the ten largest clones. Sequenced sample: peripheral blood. These receptors all come from a man in his forties who had recovered from COVID-19.

V is TRBV21-1 and J is TRBJ2-1; no check of the table's D call, TRBD1, against the DNA was made. TRBV21-1 is marked as a pseudogene. The CDR3 extends over 11 amino acids. CDR3 DNA: TGTCCAAAGCAAGGGGGCAATGAGCAGTTCTTC. Translating gives CPKQGGNEQFF.

V usage is TRBV27 and J usage is TRBJ1-4; no clear D gene. The ends were cut back, 0 bases at V and 8 bases at J, with 13 bases in the middle. The CDR3 has 15 residues. CDR1 is MNHEY and CDR2 is SMNVEV in the germline V gene (reference sequence). CDR3 nucleotide sequence: TGTGCCAGCAGTTTATCGTGGAGGTCGGAGGAAAAACTGTTTTTT. This encodes CASSLSWRSEEKLFF.

This sequence joins TRBV5-6 and TRBJ1-1; 9 bases align to TRBD1. The V gene end was trimmed by 1 base and the J gene end by 4 bases; junction bases not matched to a gene: 11. The germline V gene has CDR1 SGHDT and CDR2 YYEEEE. This CDR3 has 17 amino acids. The CDR3 region is CASSLTAGQGLPTEAFF. The CDR3 region has the DNA TGTGCCAGCAGCTTGACCGCAGGACAGGGGCTCCCCACTGAAGCTTTCTTT.

The genes are TRBV5-5 and TRBJ1-5, with 9 bases fitting TRBD1. CDR1 SGHKS and CDR2 YYEKEE come from the germline V gene (reference sequence). With V trimmed by 4 bases and J by 7 bases, 9 bases remained unmatched. The CDR3 is 15 residues long. The CDR3, as DNA: TGTGCCAGCAGCCGGACAGGGGTTATGGGGCAGCCCCAGCATTTT. This encodes CASSRTGVMGQPQHF.

The chain employs TRBV5-1 and TRBJ1-1; no firm D call. V was pared by 4 bases and J by 12 bases, with 19 bases between. CDR1 is SGHRS, CDR2 YFSETQ, per germline. The CDR3 length is 13 residues. DNA for the CDR3: TGCGCCAGCAGCCCGGGGTTGGAGGGCGAAACTTTCTTT. Its protein product is CASSPGLEGETFF.

The CDR3 nucleotides read TGCGCCAGCAGCCAAACTTTCGGGGATACGCAGTATTTT. Its protein is CASSQTFGDTQYF. The V call is TRBV4-1, the J call TRBJ2-3; no clear D gene. Germline V gene sequence: CDR1 MGHRA, CDR2 YSYEKL. The germline V and J ends were trimmed by 2 bases and 6 bases, with 9 bases remaining between them. This CDR3 comprises 13 residues.

The chain has TRBV28 and TRBJ1-5; D call uncertain. Germline assignment: CDR1 MDHEN and CDR2 SYDVKM. The CDR3 is made up of 14 amino acids. V dropped 6 bases and J dropped 5 bases, with 14 bases sitting between them. CDR3 sequence: CASRTISQYQPQHF. The DNA of the CDR3 is TGTGCCAGCAGAACAATCTCACAGTATCAGCCCCAGCATTTT.

This clone was observed a handful of times. The chain uses TRBV28 and TRBJ2-7; 8 bases line up with TRBD1. The V and J ends lost 7 bases and 6 bases, in that order; junction bases with no gene match: 5. Per germline, CDR1 MDHEN and CDR2 SYDVKM. The CDR3 contains 12 residues. The CDR3 here is CASIDRGAEQYF. The CDR3 region has the DNA TGTGCCAGCATCGACAGGGGAGCCGAGCAGTACTTC.

The gene calls are TRBV19 and TRBJ2-7, with a weak D call TRBD2 (6 bases). Germline V CDR1 and CDR2: LNHDA, SQIVND (reference sequence). CDR3 length: 17 amino acids. V was trimmed by 7 bases and J by 2 bases, leaving 24 bases between them. As DNA, the CDR3 is TGTGCCAGTACCCAATCCCCCGGGGACTGGGAAACCTACGAGCAGTACTTC. Its translation: CASTQSPGDWETYEQYF.

J is TRBJ1-2 and V is TRBV9; 10 positions match TRBD1. V gave up 2 bases and J gave up 6 bases; unmatched junction bases: 1. Germline V gene sequence: CDR1 SGDLS, CDR2 YYNGEE. The CDR3 length is 13 residues. The CDR3 protein is CASSVGTGDGYTF. The CDR3 bases are TGTGCCAGCAGCGTCGGGACAGGGGATGGCTACACCTTC.